These 18 T cell receptor beta chains were all obtained from the same sample, sequenced in a study of tumour-infiltrating T cells in Burkitt lymphoma. The assay was immunoSEQ multiplex PCR, and TCRdb's table has in-frame clones only and misses some. The sample has thousands of clones; roughly 70% are singletons. The specimen sequenced was tumor tissue. These receptor sequences come from a human donor with diffuse large B-cell lymphoma.

In its sample, this clone was seen a few times. The chain links TRBV5-1 to TRBJ2-1; 7 nucleotides align to TRBD1. The CDR3 is made up of 16 amino acids. Trimming removed 3 bases from V and 8 bases from J; junction bases left unmatched: 14. Germline V lookup: CDR1 SGHRS, CDR2 YFSETQ. CDR3 loop: CASSSRQGWSGDEQFF. CDR3 bases: TGCGCCAGCAGCTCCCGACAGGGCTGGAGCGGCGATGAGCAGTTCTTC.

The chain links TRBV5-4 to TRBJ2-7; D may be TRBD2 (6 bases). Germline CDR1 reads SGHNT; CDR2 reads YYREEE (reference sequence). Trimming took 0 bases from V and 6 from J, leaving 16 bases between them. This CDR3 has 15 residues. The DNA of the CDR3 is TGTGCCAGCAGCTTGGCTACTCGCGGGATACTCGAGCAGTACTTC. Translated: CASSLATRGILEQYF.

By sample fraction, this clone is large. J is TRBJ2-7 and V is TRBV29-1; D unclear. This CDR3 has 13 amino acids. V was clipped by 4 bases and J by 0 bases, with 10 bases between them. CDR1 is SQVTM and CDR2 is ANQGSEA in the germline V gene. The CDR3, as DNA: TGCAGCGTTGGAGGCGCTGGCTCCTACGAGCAGTACTTC. This sequence encodes CSVGGAGSYEQYF.

The chain links TRBV5-1 to TRBJ1-1; 8 bases match TRBD1. The CDR3 totals 14 residues. The germline V gene has CDR1 SGHRS and CDR2 YFSETQ. Germline trimming cut 4 bases from V and 7 bases from J; bases unmatched to any gene: 9. The CDR3 region has the DNA TGCGCCAGCAGCCCGGGGGGGACAGGACATGAAGCTTTCTTT. Translated: CASSPGGTGHEAFF.

This rearrangement joins TRBV9 to TRBJ1-4; 10 bases agree with TRBD1. With V trimmed by 0 bases and J by 7 bases, 6 bases remained unmatched. This CDR3 comprises 16 residues. CDR1 and CDR2 from the germline V gene are SGDLS and YYNGEE. The CDR3 reads CASSVGTGGSGEKLFF. DNA of the CDR3: TGTGCCAGCAGCGTAGGGACAGGGGGTTCCGGTGAAAAACTGTTTTTT.

This chain links TRBV11-2 with TRBJ2-7; D possibly corresponds to TRBD2 (7 bases). The CDR3 loop spans 15 amino acids. The V end lost 5 bases, the J end lost 7 bases, and 21 bases lay between the germline ends. Looked up from germline, CDR1 is SGHAT and CDR2 is FQNNGV. The CDR3 DNA sequence: TGTGCCAGCAGCCCGTGGGGGGGGCGCGGGGGAGAGCAGTACTTC. Translating it yields CASSPWGGRGGEQYF.

V gene TRBV6-5 combines with J gene TRBJ2-1, with TRBD1 matching over 8 bases. Trimming at V came to 5 bases and at J to 7 bases, leaving 7 bases not matched to a gene. This CDR3 comprises 14 residues. Germline assignment: CDR1 MNHEY and CDR2 SVGAGI. The CDR3 DNA reads as TGTGCCAGCAGTGTGTCAGGGGGCGGGAATGAGCAGTTCTTC. This sequence encodes CASSVSGGGNEQFF.

The rearrangement links TRBV21-1 to TRBJ1-5; no check of the table's D call, TRBD1, against the DNA was made. TRBV21-1 is termed a pseudogene. The CDR3 runs 17 residues. The CDR3, as DNA: TGTGCCAGCAGCAAAACGCAGGGGGCTCGGAGCAATCAGCCCCAGCATTTT. It codes for CASSKTQGARSNQPQHF.

This clone was detected a few times. This sequence joins TRBV6-5 and TRBJ1-1, with TRBD1 matching 8 bases. V lost 0 bases, J lost 7 bases, and 7 bases stayed unmatched. This CDR3 comprises 15 residues. Per the germline V gene, CDR1 is MNHEY and CDR2 is SVGAGI. The CDR3 loop reads CASSYSGRGRVEAFF. The CDR3 region has the DNA TGTGCCAGCAGTTACTCGGGCAGGGGGCGGGTTGAAGCTTTCTTT.

The genes are TRBV5-4 and TRBJ1-1; tentatively, D is TRBD1 (6 bases). The CDR3 sequence is 17 residues long. CDR1 and CDR2 from the germline V gene are SGHNT and YYREEE (reference sequence). The V gene lost 4 bases and the J gene lost 4 bases, with 23 bases spanning the gap. The CDR3 here is CASSRGGRGGGGTEAFF. The CDR3 DNA reads TGTGCCAGCAGCCGTGGGGGCAGGGGCGGGGGGGGCACTGAAGCTTTCTTT.

The chain combines TRBV5-4 with TRBJ2-1; 12 nucleotides match TRBD2. V lost 7 bases and J lost 6; bases outside the gene matches: 11. The CDR3 sequence is 16 residues long. Germline V gene lookup returns CDR1 SGHNT and CDR2 YYREEE (reference sequence). The CDR3 DNA reads as TGTGCCAGCCGGAGACTAGCGGGAGAGGGAGGCAATGAGCAGTTCTTC. This gives the protein CASRRLAGEGGNEQFF.

The chain links TRBV7-6 to TRBJ2-7; TRBD1 aligns across 10 bases. The CDR3 has 14 residues. J was trimmed by 2 bases and V by 3 bases; bases with no gene match: 1. Germline V gene data show CDR1 as SGHVS and CDR2 as FNYEAQ. CDR3 sequence: CASSLGTGAYEQYF. DNA of the CDR3: TGTGCCAGCAGCTTGGGGACAGGGGCCTACGAGCAGTACTTC.

This clone was counted only a few times. The chain has TRBV6-1 and TRBJ1-5; tentative D call: TRBD1 (5 bases). CDR1 is MNHNS and CDR2 is SASEGT in the germline V gene. The CDR3 has 13 amino acids. Trimming took off 6 bases at V and 3 bases at J, with 9 bases between the two ends. CDR3 sequence: CASSPGPNQPQHF. CDR3 DNA: TGTGCCAGCAGCCCAGGGCCCAATCAGCCCCAGCATTTT.

This chain links TRBV9 with TRBJ1-1; 8 bases are shared with TRBD1. With 0 bases clipped from V and 5 bases from J, the junction kept 9 bases outside the gene matches. Germline CDR1 reads SGDLS; CDR2 reads YYNGEE. CDR3 length: 16 amino acids. The CDR3 sequence is CASSVGSAGGLTEAFF. CDR3 in DNA: TGTGCCAGCAGCGTAGGGTCGGCAGGGGGCTTAACTGAAGCTTTCTTT.

This rearrangement joins TRBV5-1 to TRBJ1-1; D ambiguous. This CDR3 is built from 12 residues. Deletions cut 0 bases from V and 4 bases from J, with 4 bases between. CDR1 and CDR2 from the germline V gene are SGHRS and YFSETQ. DNA for the CDR3: TGCGCCAGCAGCTTGGTGGGCACTGAAGCTTTCTTT. It translates to CASSLVGTEAFF.

The J gene is TRBJ1-1, the V gene TRBV5-1, with D unclear. Trimming shortened V by 0 bases and J by 2 bases, and 8 bases separated the two germline ends. Germline V gene sequence: CDR1 SGHRS, CDR2 YFSETQ. The CDR3 spans 14 residues. Here the CDR3 reads CASSLGSDNTEAFF. As DNA, the CDR3 is TGCGCCAGCAGCTTGGGGTCAGACAACACTGAAGCTTTCTTT. Looking up the rest from reference TRBV5-1 and TRBJ1-1 gives the full variable domain: KAGVTQTPRYLIKTRGQQVTLSCSPISGHRSVSWYQQTPGQGLQFLFEYFSETQRNKGNFPGRFSGRQFSNSRSEMNVSTLELGDSALYLCASSLGSDNTEAFFGQGTRLTVV.

This rearrangement joins TRBV28 to TRBJ2-7; D is ambiguous. V lost 4 bases to trimming and J lost 3 bases, with 4 bases between them. Germline V gene data show CDR1 as MDHEN and CDR2 as SYDVKM. This CDR3 spans 11 amino acids. CDR3 loop: CASSSFYEQYF. CDR3 DNA sequence: TGTGCCAGCAGTTCTTTCTACGAGCAGTACTTC. Full variable domain (rest looked up from reference TRBV28 and TRBJ2-7): DVKVTQSSRYLVKRTGEKVFLECVQDMDHENMFWYRQDPGLGLRLIYFSYDVKMKEKGDIPEGYSVSREKKERFSLILESASTNQTSMYLCASSSFYEQYFGPGTRLTVT.

This clone was seen a handful of times. The J gene is TRBJ2-5, the V gene TRBV10-3; D is possibly TRBD2 (6 bases). V lost 11 bases to trimming and J lost 3 bases, with 16 bases between them. The germline gives CDR1 ENHRY, CDR2 SYGVKD. This CDR3 comprises 13 residues. The DNA of the CDR3 is TGTGCCGGGAGTCGGGGACTCAAAGAGACCCAGTACTTC. Protein product: CAGSRGLKETQYF.